This TCR beta chain is from a study of T-cell memory formation after mild COVID-19. Study-level results: Cross-reactive memory appears to have joined, as suggested by some responding clones showing up in pre-infection memory. A second wave of clones peaked on day 37, and their SARS-CoV-2 specificity went unconfirmed. Whereas later expanders leaned CD4+, clones contracting day 15 to 85 showed a balanced CD4/CD8 makeup.

The germline CDR1 and CDR2 sequences are SGHDT and YYEEEE. The V end was cut by 0 bases, the J end by 6 bases, with 9 bases between. The CDR3 length is 13 residues. TCRdb reprocessed the 5' RACE reads with MiXCR, giving one entry per CDR3 protein. The sample holds about 540,000 distinct CDR3 sequences, about a fifth seen once. In this sample, this clonotype turned up a few times. Its antigen is unknown. The sequenced material came from PBMCs or a T cell subset sorted from them (not recorded which). The chain carries TRBV5-6 and TRBJ1-2; D perhaps matches TRBD1 (6 bases). The TCR originated in an adult woman who had mild COVID-19 (a few samples of this study predate the infection). Cell type and time point are not known. Here the CDR3 DNA reads TGTGCCAGCAGCTTGGTGGCAGGGGATGGCTACACCTTC. It specifies CASSLVAGDGYTF.